The 25 T cell receptor beta chains listed next were all sequenced from one sample in a study of blood T cell repertoires in COVID-19. Assay: immunoSEQ multiplex PCR; the TCRdb copy retains only in-frame clones and omits some. The top ten clones hold 2.5% to 3.5% of a sample with about 260,000 clones, over 75% of them seen once. Material: PBMCs or T cells enriched from blood (not recorded which). The source is a woman in her thirties or forties who had been exposed to COVID-19.

The chain has TRBV9 and TRBJ2-1, with TRBD2 matching over 13 bases. This CDR3 comprises 15 residues. V shed 0 bases and J 13 bases; nucleotides not matched to a gene: 7. Germline V gives CDR1 SGDLS, CDR2 YYNGEE. Here the CDR3 DNA reads TGTGCCAGCAGCGTAGCCGGGACTAGCGGGACTCCCCAGTTCTTC. It encodes CASSVAGTSGTPQFF. Filled out from reference TRBV9 and TRBJ2-1, the complete variable domain reads DSGVTQTPKHLITATGQRVTLRCSPRSGDLSVYWYQQSLDQGLQFLIQYYNGEERAKGNILERFSAQQFPDLHSELNLSSLELGDSALYFCASSVAGTSGTPQFFGPGTRLTVL.

Here the CDR3 reads CASSYPDRESWSTEAFF. In DNA form, the CDR3 reads TGTGCCAGCAGTTACCCCGACAGGGAATCATGGAGCACTGAAGCTTTCTTT. The genes are TRBV6-2 or TRBV6-3 and TRBJ1-1; 7 bases map to TRBD1. Germline CDR1 reads MNHEY; CDR2 reads SVGEGT. CDR3 length equals 17 residues. V was pared by 2 bases and J by 4 bases, with 13 bases of the junction left unmatched.

To note about this clone: A junction boundary mismatches the germline segment, possibly from a read error. The chain joins TRBV5-1 to TRBJ1-2; perhaps TRBD1 as D (6 bases). The germline V gene has CDR1 SGHRS and CDR2 YFSETQ. CDR3 length: 15 amino acids. The chain's CDR3 is CASSRTGQPNYGYTF. The CDR3 nucleotides are TGTGCCAGCAGCCGAACCGGACAGCCTAACTATGGCTACACCTTC.

This clone has more than one count but fewer than ten. The genes are TRBV7-3 and TRBJ2-3; D is undetermined. The germline V and J ends were trimmed by 5 bases and 1 base, with 7 bases remaining between them. The CDR3 totals 13 residues. CDR1 SGHTA and CDR2 FQGTGA come from the germline V gene. DNA for the CDR3: TGTGCCAGCAGCCCGGTGGGCACAGATACGCAGTATTTT. Translating gives CASSPVGTDTQYF.

The chain combines TRBV4-2 with TRBJ2-2, with 8 bases identical to TRBD1. This CDR3 has 18 residues. V dropped 0 bases and J dropped 3; count of bases not matched to a gene: 9. Germline lookup yields CDR1 LGHNA and CDR2 YNFKEQ. Here the CDR3 DNA reads TGTGCCAGCAGCCAAGACCCCCAGGGGGCATTGTACACCGGGGAGCTGTTTTTT. This translates into CASSQDPQGALYTGELFF.

This chain joins TRBV9 and TRBJ2-1; possible D gene TRBD1, 5 bases. The V and J ends lost 0 bases and 4 bases respectively, with 11 bases between them. This CDR3 comprises 15 residues. The germline CDR1 and CDR2 sequences are SGDLS and YYNGEE. The CDR3 protein is CASSVGGRGYNEQFF. DNA of the CDR3: TGTGCCAGCAGCGTAGGCGGTAGGGGATACAATGAGCAGTTCTTC.

The chain employs TRBV15 and TRBJ2-3, with no clear D. V was shortened by 1 base and J by 5 bases, with 4 bases between the two germline ends. CDR1 and CDR2 from the germline V gene are LNHNV and YYDKDF (reference sequence). The CDR3 covers 12 residues. DNA of the CDR3: TGTGCCACCAGCAGAGTCGGAGATACGCAGTATTTT. Amino acid sequence: CATSRVGDTQYF. The whole variable domain, filled in from reference TRBV15 and TRBJ2-3, reads DAMVIQNPRYQVTQFGKPVTLSCSQTLNHNVMYWYQQKSSQAPKLLFHYYDKDFNNEADTPDNFQSRRPNTSFCFLDIRSPGLGDTAMYLCATSRVGDTQYFGPGTRLTVL.

The V call is TRBV4-3, the J call TRBJ2-1, with TRBD2 matching over 8 bases. This CDR3 spans 15 amino acids. Germline V lookup: CDR1 LGHNA, CDR2 YSLEER. V gave up 4 bases and J gave up 6 bases; unmatched junction bases: 8. The CDR3 bases are TGCGCCAGCAGCCCAATAGCGGGATATAGCAATGAGCAGTTCTTC. Protein sequence: CASSPIAGYSNEQFF.

Here the CDR3 reads CASRANTQYF. The DNA of the CDR3 is TGTGCCAGCAGAGCAAATACGCAGTATTTT. The chain recombines TRBV7-9 with TRBJ2-3, with no clear D. The V and J ends lost 6 bases and 7 bases respectively, with 5 bases between them. CDR1 and CDR2 from the germline V gene are SEHNR and FQNEAQ (reference sequence). CDR3 length equals 10 residues.

This chain uses TRBV6-1 with TRBJ1-6; no definite D call. V was shortened by 4 bases and J by 7 bases, with 17 bases between the two germline ends. Germline V gene lookup returns CDR1 MNHNS and CDR2 SASEGT. The CDR3 loop spans 16 amino acids. The CDR3 DNA follows: TGTGCCAGCAGTGCGTCGGTGGGAGCTGTAAATTCACCCCTCCACTTT. This translates into CASSASVGAVNSPLHF.

The CDR3 DNA reads TGTGCCAGTAGTATTTGGAGTCGCAATCAGCCCCAGCATTTT. Protein: CASSIWSRNQPQHF. The chain combines TRBV19 with TRBJ1-5, with D uncertain. The germline CDR1 and CDR2 sequences are LNHDA and SQIVND (reference sequence). Trimming took 3 bases from V and 2 from J, leaving 8 bases between them. The CDR3 runs 14 residues.

The chain recombines TRBV30 with TRBJ2-2; D is unresolved. V was clipped by 2 bases and J by 5 bases, with 15 bases between them. CDR1 and CDR2 (germline): GTSNPN, SVGIG (reference sequence). This CDR3 spans 15 amino acids. CDR3 coding DNA: TGTGCCTGGAGTTTGCTACTCTCCATGACCGGGGAGCTGTTTTTT. Protein sequence: CAWSLLLSMTGELFF.

V gene TRBV28 combines with J gene TRBJ1-1; D gene uncertain. Germline CDR1 reads MDHEN; CDR2 reads SYDVKM. The CDR3 contains 12 residues. Trimming cost V 6 bases and J 5 bases, with 10 bases left between them. This chain's CDR3 is CASRQFPTEAFF. The CDR3 DNA sequence: TGTGCCAGCAGACAGTTCCCGACTGAAGCTTTCTTT. Drawing the rest from reference TRBV28 and TRBJ1-1, the complete variable domain is DVKVTQSSRYLVKRTGEKVFLECVQDMDHENMFWYRQDPGLGLRLIYFSYDVKMKEKGDIPEGYSVSREKKERFSLILESASTNQTSMYLCASRQFPTEAFFGQGTRLTVV.

The chain carries TRBV11-2 and TRBJ1-1; 11 bases map to TRBD1. Germline CDR1 and CDR2: SGHAT and FQNNGV. This CDR3 has 14 amino acids. V lost 5 bases, J lost 4 bases, and 3 bases stayed unmatched. CDR3 sequence (DNA): TGTGCCAGCAGCCCCGGGACAGGGGGCACTGAAGCTTTCTTT. Its translation: CASSPGTGGTEAFF.

The rearrangement links TRBV7-2 to TRBJ1-1; D is uncertain. Deletions cut 5 bases from V and 1 base from J, with 11 bases between. This CDR3 spans 14 amino acids. The germline CDR1 and CDR2 sequences are SGHTA and FQGNSA. The DNA of the CDR3 is TGTGCCAGCAGCCCCTTAGCTTCGAACACTGAAGCTTTCTTT. Amino acids: CASSPLASNTEAFF.

J is TRBJ2-3 and V is TRBV28, with TRBD2 as a possible D gene (6 bases). Germline CDR1 MDHEN, CDR2 SYDVKM. This CDR3 spans 18 amino acids. V was shortened by 6 bases and J by 0 bases, with 22 bases between the two germline ends. Written as DNA, the CDR3 is TGTGCCAGCAGCTTGTACTCTGGTGCGGGACTTAGCACAGATACGCAGTATTTT. Translation: CASSLYSGAGLSTDTQYF.

The V and J genes are TRBV7-6 and TRBJ1-5; D gene uncertain. The CDR3 length is 13 residues. Germline V gives CDR1 SGHVS, CDR2 FNYEAQ. Trimming removed 1 base at V and 7 bases at J, with 8 bases between. CDR3 sequence: CASSLEDGQPQHF. The CDR3 DNA reads as TGTGCCAGCAGCTTAGAAGACGGGCAGCCCCAGCATTTT.

The genes are TRBV5-1 and TRBJ2-5; tentative D call: TRBD2 (6 bases). The CDR3 is 17 residues long. Trimming pared 3 bases from V and 2 bases from J, leaving 20 bases between. Looked up from germline, CDR1 is SGHRS and CDR2 is YFSETQ. In DNA, the CDR3 is TGCGCCAGCAGCTCCGGGAGTATCGGACCTCCACAAGAGACCCAGTACTTC. Its protein product is CASSSGSIGPPQETQYF.

The CDR3 region is CASSIDVYMNTEAFF. The CDR3 DNA is TGTGCCAGTAGTATAGACGTATACATGAACACTGAAGCTTTCTTT. The chain joins TRBV19 to TRBJ1-1; D call uncertain. CDR1 is LNHDA, CDR2 SQIVND, per germline (reference sequence). The V end lost 0 bases, the J end lost 0 bases, and 8 bases lay between the germline ends. The CDR3 sequence is 15 residues long.

This clone was detected a few times. The V call is TRBV7-2, the J call TRBJ1-4; TRBD1 matches at 8 bases. Germline-derived CDR1 and CDR2 are SGHTA and FQGNSA. Trimming at V came to 2 bases and at J to 10 bases, leaving 12 bases not matched to a gene. CDR3 length: 16 residues. The CDR3, as DNA: TGTGCCAGCAGCTTATATTCCGGGACAGGAGAGGGAAAACTGTTTTTT. This encodes CASSLYSGTGEGKLFF.

V is TRBV19 and J is TRBJ1-1; no clear D gene. Germline CDR1 LNHDA, CDR2 SQIVND (reference sequence). This CDR3 has 12 amino acids. Trimming took 4 bases from V and 4 from J, leaving 7 bases between them. The CDR3 DNA follows: TGTGCCAGTAGTACCCGTTTCACTGAAGCTTTCTTT. Amino acid sequence: CASSTRFTEAFF.

The chain couples TRBV27 to TRBJ2-1, with 16 nucleotides matching TRBD2. Germline CDR1 is MNHEY and CDR2 is SMNVEV (reference sequence). This CDR3 is 20 amino acids long. V shed 5 bases and J 6 bases; nucleotides not matched to a gene: 16. The CDR3 spells CASSQRTGTSGGASGNEQFF. CDR3 nucleotide sequence: TGTGCCAGCAGTCAAAGGACCGGGACTAGCGGGGGGGCCAGTGGCAATGAGCAGTTCTTC.

V gene TRBV18 combines with J gene TRBJ2-7; 8 bases map to TRBD1. This CDR3 has 17 residues. V was clipped by 3 bases and J by 1 base; unmatched bases: 11. Per germline, CDR1 KGHSH and CDR2 LQKENI. CDR3 nucleotide sequence: TGTGCCAGCTCACCGTCTTATCAGGGGGCGAGATCCTACGAGCAGTACTTC. It yields the protein CASSPSYQGARSYEQYF.

The chain employs TRBV28 and TRBJ1-4; TRBD1 is a possible D gene (5 bases). Germline V gene data show CDR1 as MDHEN and CDR2 as SYDVKM. The CDR3 runs 14 residues. Trimming shortened V by 7 bases and J by 5 bases, and 14 bases separated the two germline ends. The CDR3 DNA is TGTGCCAGCACTATGGACGGGGGGAATGAAAAACTGTTTTTT. Protein: CASTMDGGNEKLFF. The variable domain in full, completed from reference TRBV28 and TRBJ1-4, reads DVKVTQSSRYLVKRTGEKVFLECVQDMDHENMFWYRQDPGLGLRLIYFSYDVKMKEKGDIPEGYSVSREKKERFSLILESASTNQTSMYLCASTMDGGNEKLFFGSGTQLSVL.

For this clone: At one end the junction does not follow the germline gene, possibly because of a read error. The chain joins TRBV5-1 to TRBJ2-1; no definite D call. The CDR3 runs 13 residues. Germline V gene lookup returns CDR1 SGHRS and CDR2 YFSETQ. DNA of the CDR3: TGTGCCAGCAGCTTGGAAGTGCGGCGCTGCCGGTTCTTC. It specifies CASSLEVRRCRFF.